The 10 T cell receptor beta chains below come from one sample, sequenced in a study of cytomegalovirus exposure and HLA in healthy donors. 13 Jbeta primers and 60 Vbeta primers were used for the PCR. The assay was immunoSEQ multiplex PCR, and TCRdb's table has in-frame clones only and misses some. The sample carries more than 100,000 clones, over 60% recorded once. The sequenced sample consisted of PBMCs. All receptors derive from a woman aged 55 to 70 in good health and CMV-seronegative.

The chain joins TRBV5-1 to TRBJ1-6, with 9 bases identical to TRBD1. The germline CDR1 and CDR2 sequences are SGHRS and YFSETQ. With 3 bases clipped from V and 0 bases from J, the junction kept 1 base outside the gene matches. The CDR3 loop spans 16 amino acids. The CDR3 DNA sequence: TGCGCCAGCAGCTGGGACAGGGTCTCCTATAATTCACCCCTCCACTTT. It yields the protein CASSWDRVSYNSPLHF.

The chain employs TRBV14 and TRBJ1-4; 8 nucleotides match TRBD1. J gave up 5 bases and V 4 bases, and 6 bases lay outside the gene matches. This CDR3 has 15 residues. Germline V CDR1 and CDR2: SGHDN, FVKESK. CDR3 sequence reads: CASSPGRQGNEKLFF. Written as DNA, the CDR3 is TGTGCCAGCAGCCCGGGGAGACAGGGGAATGAAAAACTGTTTTTT.

The chain is built from TRBV30 and TRBJ1-2, with TRBD1 identical over 8 bases. With V trimmed by 4 bases and J by 6 bases, 10 bases remained unmatched. Germline V lookup: CDR1 GTSNPN, CDR2 SVGIG (reference sequence). This CDR3 has 14 residues. CDR3 sequence reads: CAWNFNRGIHGYTF. DNA of the CDR3: TGTGCCTGGAATTTCAACAGGGGGATCCATGGCTACACCTTC.

A single count supports this clone. This chain links TRBV6-5 with TRBJ2-3, with 7 bases lining up with TRBD2. The V gene's germline CDR1 is MNHEY and CDR2 SVGAGI. The CDR3 consists of 15 residues. V shed 4 bases, J shed 1 base, and the junction held 5 bases outside the gene matches. Here the CDR3 reads CASSLFRGGTDTQYF. The CDR3 nucleotides are TGTGCCAGCAGTTTGTTTCGGGGGGGCACAGATACGCAGTATTTT.

The V gene is TRBV27, the J gene TRBJ1-1; D gene unclear. The V end was cut by 1 base, the J end by 2 bases, with 14 bases between. The V gene's germline CDR1 is MNHEY and CDR2 SMNVEV (reference sequence). The CDR3 covers 16 residues. The CDR3 region has the DNA TGTGCCAGCAGTTTATGGGTAAACAGCTTTAACACTGAAGCTTTCTTT. Translating it yields CASSLWVNSFNTEAFF.

The rearrangement joins TRBV14 to TRBJ1-6, with D hard to call. Deletions cut 3 bases from V and 10 bases from J, with 13 bases between. The CDR3 has 14 amino acids. Germline CDR1 is SGHDN and CDR2 is FVKESK. The CDR3 bases are TGTGCCAGCAGCCAGTCGGGGTCGAGCTCACCCCTCCACTTT. Residues: CASSQSGSSSPLHF.

This chain links TRBV2 with TRBJ2-1; 9 bases are a match to TRBD1. V trimming: 8 bases; J trimming: 5 bases; junction bases outside the gene matches: 4. Germline V gene sequence: CDR1 SNHLY, CDR2 FYNNEI. There are 13 residues in the CDR3. The CDR3 loop is CASCGQGNNEQFF. For the CDR3, the DNA is TGTGCCAGCTGCGGACAGGGGAACAATGAGCAGTTCTTC.

V and J are TRBV10-2 and TRBJ1-5; 8 bases map to TRBD1. CDR3 length: 13 amino acids. With 6 bases clipped from V and 7 bases from J, the junction kept 5 bases outside the gene matches. Germline V CDR1 and CDR2: WSHSY, SAAADI. The CDR3 sequence is CASSGQGGQPQHF. The CDR3 DNA sequence: TGCGCCAGCAGCGGACAGGGTGGACAGCCCCAGCATTTT.

The chain couples TRBV7-8 to TRBJ2-2, with 9 bases that match TRBD2. The CDR3 covers 16 residues. V was clipped by 4 bases and J by 8 bases; unmatched bases: 11. Germline V gives CDR1 SGHVS, CDR2 FQNEAQ. The CDR3 loop reads CASSSPGASGAGELFF. The CDR3 region has the DNA TGTGCCAGCAGCTCCCCCGGGGCTAGCGGGGCGGGGGAGCTGTTTTTT. Complete variable domain (other parts from reference TRBV7-8 and TRBJ2-2): GAGVSQSPRYKVAKRGQDVALRCDPISGHVSLFWYQQALGQGPEFLTYFQNEAQLDKSGLPSDRFFAERPEGSVSTLKIQRTQQEDSAVYLCASSSPGASGAGELFFGEGSRLTVL.

This clone came up a few times. The chain links TRBV7-6 to TRBJ2-3; possibly TRBD2 for D (5 bases). Trimming shortened V by 1 base and J by 0 bases, and 17 bases separated the two germline ends. Per germline, CDR1 SGHVS and CDR2 FNYEAQ. The CDR3 loop spans 18 amino acids. For the CDR3, the DNA is TGTGCCAGCAGCTTAGATGTCGGGATAACCACTAGCACAGATACGCAGTATTTT. Residues: CASSLDVGITTSTDTQYF.